This entry describes one TCR beta chain. In terms of age and location, participants ranged from roughly 18 to 100 years and lived in about 25 US areas. For recovered donors of Cohort 3, there were two negative PCRs, clearance, or symptom resolution. The sample comes from a study of blood T cell repertoires in COVID-19. After removal of 4 bases from V and 2 bases from J, the junction contained 1 base not matched to a gene. The CDR3 runs 15 residues. CDR1 SEHNR and CDR2 FQNEAQ come from the germline V gene (reference sequence). As processed by the authors: Quantification of nucleated cells was approximated via reference gene primer amplification. TCRdb's table, derived via immunoSEQ multiplex PCR, lists solely in-frame clones and lacks some. V, J and clone size were drawn from that table, and D and trimming were deduced from the DNA. The sample lists about 200,000 clones; approximately 88% were seen once.

The specimen was PBMCs or T cells enriched from blood (not recorded which). The receptor comes from a woman between 18 and 30 years old who had recovered from COVID-19. The rearrangement joins TRBV7-9 to TRBJ2-5; 13 nucleotides match TRBD2. The chain's CDR3 is CASSWTSGGQETQYF. As DNA, the CDR3 is TGTGCCAGCAGCTGGACTAGCGGGGGACAAGAGACCCAGTACTTC.